This T cell receptor beta chain derives from a study of human T cells and chemical hapten exposure. Study-level information: Subjects had 2% DPC placed on around 2 cm by around 2 cm of upper inner arm skin for sensitization. Women made up most patients, who had alopecia areata, totalis or universalis. Notes on the study in general: Having alopecia, the donors may differ immunologically from healthy people.

This CDR3 comprises 12 residues. V was pared by 5 bases and J by 10 bases, with 12 bases between. This clonotype has just a few counts. Antigen unknown. Time point indicated: patch test 1, 2 weeks after DPC sensitization. Regarding treatment: therapeutic diphenylcyclopropenone sensitization with weekly scalp DPC. The library tagged each cDNA molecule with unique molecular identifiers. Each CDR3 protein is one row after TCRdb ran MiXCR on the RACE reads. This repertoire shows 95,000 to 150,000 distinct CDR3 sequences, around 13% found once; its top ten account for around 0.84%. V is TRBV12-3 or TRBV12-4 and J is TRBJ2-1; D not resolved. Here the sequenced sample was whole blood, taken in connection with sensitization to the hapten diphenylcyclopropenone (DPC). This clonotype was sampled from a man between 18 and 29 years old with alopecia areata. Some clones in this sample may be carry-over from other donors' samples. The CDR3 coding sequence is TGTGCCAGCAGTCCCCTAAGAGTGGAGCAGTTCTTC. Amino acids: CASSPLRVEQFF.